This TCR beta chain was observed in a study of blood T cell repertoires in COVID-19. Across the study: Donors in the United States, Italy and Spain gave samples during acute or convalescent COVID-19.

The participants were between 18 and 89 years old and came from 20 to 30 US areas. On this clone: At one end, the junction sequence differs from germline, possibly due to a read error.

Assay used: immunoSEQ multiplex PCR; TCRdb lists only in-frame clones, some missing. The sample includes approximately 150,000 clones, over 80% of them seen just once. Germline assignment: CDR1 MNHEY and CDR2 SVGAGI. CDR3 length equals 14 residues. Sample: PBMCs or T cells enriched from blood (not recorded which). The genes are TRBV6-5 and TRBJ1-5; D perhaps matches TRBD1 (5 bases). The TCR originated in a middle-aged woman who had recovered from COVID-19. Written as DNA, the CDR3 is TGTGCCAGCAGTTACAGGGGTAGCACTCAGCCCCAGCATTTT. This codes for CASSYRGSTQPQHF.